Presented here are 7 T cell receptor beta chains from one specimen sequenced in a study of early T cells in non-severe SARS-CoV-2 infection. Each CDR3 protein gets one entry after TCRdb re-called the 5' RACE reads with MiXCR. The sample has about 64,000 distinct CDR3 sequences; around 13% are singletons. Sequencing input: whole blood. The receptor set was obtained from an adult who was a healthcare worker with PCR-confirmed SARS-CoV-2 infection or an uninfected control (not recorded which).

The chain has TRBV18 and TRBJ2-3, with a weak D call TRBD2 (6 bases). The CDR3 consists of 13 residues. Germline V gene sequence: CDR1 KGHSH, CDR2 LQKENI. The V and J ends lost 4 bases and 6 bases respectively, with 11 bases between them. CDR3 amino acids: CASSQRDSDTQYF. The DNA for the CDR3 is TGTGCCAGCTCACAAAGGGACTCCGATACGCAGTATTTT. Looking up the rest from reference TRBV18 and TRBJ2-3 gives the full variable domain: NAGVMQNPRHLVRRRGQEARLRCSPMKGHSHVYWYRQLPEEGLKFMVYLQKENIIDESGMPKERFSAEFPKEGPSILRIQQVVRGDSAAYFCASSQRDSDTQYFGPGTRLTVL.

The CDR3 loop reads CASSETGVNQPQHF. The CDR3 DNA sequence: TGTGCCAGCAGCGAAACAGGGGTGAATCAGCCCCAGCATTTT. The V and J genes are TRBV6-5 and TRBJ1-5; 7 bases align to TRBD1. Trimming removed 6 bases from V and 4 bases from J; junction bases left unmatched: 6. The CDR3 contains 14 residues. In germline, CDR1 is MNHEY, CDR2 SVGAGI.

This clonotype was seen at least ten times. The V gene is TRBV29-1, the J gene TRBJ1-2; maybe TRBD1 (5 bases). The CDR3 is 9 residues long. V lost 7 bases and J lost 8, with 8 bases in between. The V gene's germline CDR1 is SQVTM and CDR2 ANQGSEA. CDR3 nucleotide sequence: TGCAGCGCGGGGGAGGGCTACACCTTC. The encoded protein is CSAGEGYTF.

In this sample, this clonotype turned up many times. The rearrangement uses TRBV6-5 and TRBJ2-2, with D possibly matching TRBD1 (6 bases). Trimming pared 6 bases from V and 3 bases from J, leaving 17 bases between. This CDR3 comprises 16 residues. CDR1 and CDR2 from the germline V gene are MNHEY and SVGAGI. CDR3 protein: CASSAYPRGYTGELFF. DNA of the CDR3: TGTGCCAGCAGCGCCTATCCTAGGGGGTACACCGGGGAGCTGTTTTTT.

At least ten counts were recorded for this clonotype. The chain recombines TRBV10-2 with TRBJ2-4; TRBD1 aligns across 8 bases. Germline CDR1 WSHSY, CDR2 SAAADI. J was trimmed by 0 bases and V by 0 bases; bases with no gene match: 4. This CDR3 is 17 amino acids long. In DNA, the CDR3 is TGCGCCAGCAGTGAGTCAGGGACAGGACTAGCCAAAAACATTCAGTACTTC. Protein: CASSESGTGLAKNIQYF.

J is TRBJ1-5 and V is TRBV30; perhaps TRBD1 as D (6 bases). The CDR3 extends over 15 amino acids. The germline V gene has CDR1 GTSNPN and CDR2 SVGIG (reference sequence). Trimming cost V 0 bases and J 3 bases, with 12 bases left between them. The CDR3 nucleotides read TGTGCCTGGAGTGTACAGGGCAGCACCAATCAGCCCCAGCATTTT. It is translated as CAWSVQGSTNQPQHF.

This chain joins TRBV7-9 and TRBJ2-5; the D gene is possibly TRBD2 (6 bases). V lost 5 bases to trimming and J lost 4 bases, with 20 bases between them. Germline CDR1 and CDR2: SEHNR and FQNEAQ (reference sequence). The CDR3 length is 16 residues. The CDR3 loop is CASSDTLFRGSETQYF. DNA for the CDR3: TGTGCCAGCAGCGACACCCTTTTTCGGGGGTCAGAGACCCAGTACTTC.